This T cell receptor beta chain was obtained from a study of lymphopenia after photon versus proton radiotherapy (dated by TCRdb to the late 2010s). For the study in its entirety: Photon and proton radiation therapy were compared by the study for their immunological effects in patients with gastrointestinal tumors who developed high-grade lymphopenia. The cohort included approximately 18 patients with gastrointestinal tumors who developed lymphopenia after receiving either photon or proton therapy. The goal of the study was to describe how the two radiation modalities differ in their effects on the immune system. On the study overall, not on this receptor specifically: Across the cohort, among patients who died, a greater drop in TCR diversity after the nadir was inversely correlated with overall survival time. After the lymphocyte count nadir, repertoires from photon-treated patients showed oligoclonal expansion, particularly of CD8+ Temra cells, and this expansion drove the decline in diversity. Relative stability during treatment was observed in proton-treated patients, whereas loss of naive T cells and TCR diversity and gain of effector/memory populations were observed in photon-treated patients. The authors looked at the survival association only in patients who died, and they framed better survival with proton therapy as a possibility rather than a demonstrated result.

The library was made by the immunoSEQ multiplex PCR assay. T cell repertoires were profiled with deep sequencing of rearranged TCR beta loci together with multiparametric flow cytometry. The source is immuneACCESS, and TCRdb retained only in-frame sequences with V and J called. Part of the clones is not carried over; for the studies checked, unresolved V genes explain less than half of this, and the remainder is unexplained. This sample lists 35,000 to 45,000 clones; 70% to 90% were detected once. Under 3% of the sample comes from the top ten. For this clone: Its antigen target is currently unknown. No much larger clonotype is one base removed from it; base qualities were not supplied.

The sample consisted of peripheral blood, taken from a patient treated with photon-based radiotherapy. The receptor's source is a man in his fifties with gastric cancer.

The nucleotide sequence is given as TGCGCCAGCAGCCAAGGGTCGAGCGCTGGAAACACCATATATTTT. Protein translation: CASSQGSSAGNTIYF. This receptor chain uses TRBV5-1 and TRBJ1-3; the D gene remains uncertain. The germline V gene supplies CDR1 SGHRS and CDR2 YFSETQ. The cysteine opens and the phenylalanine closes a CDR3 of 15 amino acids. Only CDR3 DNA remains: 45 bases, in frame from the first base. V is shortened by 4 bases, J by 2 bases, and the region joining them spans 13 bases. With all but the CDR3 taken from the reference TRBV5-1 and TRBJ1-3 genes, the full variable domain is: KAGVTQTPRYLIKTRGQQVTLSCSPISGHRSVSWYQQTPGQGLQFLFEYFSETQRNKGNFPGRFSGRQFSNSRSEMNVSTLELGDSALYLCASSQGSSAGNTIYFGEGSWLTVV.